This entry lists 14 T cell receptor beta chains sequenced from one sample in a study of cytomegalovirus exposure and HLA in healthy donors. Both 60 Vbeta primers and 13 Jbeta primers went into the PCR. The method was immunoSEQ multiplex PCR; TCRdb's version includes in-frame clones alone and lacks a portion of them. The repertoire includes fewer than 200,000 clones, around 76% of them detected once, and over 2% sits in the top ten. Sequencing was performed on PBMCs. The receptors here all came from a female donor in good health and CMV-seronegative.

This chain links TRBV6-5 with TRBJ2-1, with 9 positions matching TRBD2. The CDR3 extends over 15 amino acids. Germline CDR1 and CDR2: MNHEY and SVGAGI. The V segment lost 4 bases and the J segment 10 bases; nucleotides outside the gene matches: 11. CDR3 bases: TGTGCCAGCAGTTCGGCTAGCGGGGCCGTCGGGGAGCAGTTCTTC. As protein: CASSSASGAVGEQFF.

This chain connects TRBV5-6 to TRBJ2-2; no clear D. The V end was cut by 3 bases, the J end by 4 bases, with 7 bases between. The CDR3 has 13 amino acids. Germline CDR1 reads SGHDT; CDR2 reads YYEEEE. The CDR3 reads CASSSWSTGELFF. The CDR3 nucleotides are TGTGCCAGCAGCTCTTGGAGCACCGGGGAGCTGTTTTTT.

This rearrangement joins TRBV7-2 to TRBJ2-1; 11 nucleotides match TRBD2. The CDR3 contains 14 residues. Losses at the gene ends were 5 bases for V and 7 bases for J; bases not matched to a gene: 4. Germline lookup yields CDR1 SGHTA and CDR2 FQGNSA. The CDR3 reads CASSAGTSGNEQFF. The CDR3 nucleotides read TGTGCCAGCAGCGCAGGGACTAGCGGTAATGAGCAGTTCTTC.

The V gene is TRBV30, the J gene TRBJ1-4; the D gene is possibly TRBD1 (5 bases). CDR1 and CDR2 from the germline V gene are GTSNPN and SVGIG (reference sequence). V lost 1 base, J lost 4 bases, and 19 bases lay in between. CDR3 length equals 17 residues. CDR3 in DNA: TGTGCCTGGAGTGCCTCTCCTGAGGGAGGGGTTAATGAAAAACTGTTTTTT. It yields the protein CAWSASPEGGVNEKLFF.

The chain carries TRBV7-9 and TRBJ1-1; D not resolved. The CDR3 length is 16 residues. V was trimmed by 5 bases and J by 1 base, leaving 17 bases between them. Germline-derived CDR1 and CDR2 are SEHNR and FQNEAQ (reference sequence). In DNA, the CDR3 is TGTGCCAGCAGCGTTCCGCTGGCAGGCCCGAACACTGAAGCTTTCTTT. Translation: CASSVPLAGPNTEAFF.

This clone has more than one count but fewer than ten. The chain has TRBV7-9 and TRBJ1-1; D gene ambiguous. The CDR3 sequence is 13 residues long. Germline assignment: CDR1 SEHNR and CDR2 FQNEAQ (reference sequence). The V end lost 4 bases, the J end lost 5 bases, and 11 bases lay between the germline ends. The CDR3 here is CASSSAAGTEAFF. The CDR3 nucleotides are TGTGCCAGCAGCTCGGCCGCGGGGACTGAAGCTTTCTTT.

The chain couples TRBV5-1 to TRBJ2-2; D may be TRBD1 (5 bases). There are 15 residues in the CDR3. Between the trimmed V and J ends, which lost 3 bases and 7 bases, there was a span of 16 bases. CDR1 and CDR2 (germline): SGHRS, YFSETQ. CDR3 in amino acids: CASSSIQGMGGELFF. The DNA of the CDR3 is TGCGCCAGCAGCTCAATCCAGGGTATGGGCGGGGAGCTGTTTTTT.

J is TRBJ1-2 and V is TRBV7-2, with 8 bases identical to TRBD1. The CDR3 extends over 14 amino acids. Germline V gene lookup returns CDR1 SGHTA and CDR2 FQGNSA. With 6 bases clipped from V and 4 bases from J, the junction kept 7 bases outside the gene matches. CDR3 DNA sequence: TGTGCCAGCAGACCCGGACAGGGCGGCTATGGCTACACCTTC. Its protein product is CASRPGQGGYGYTF.

The chain employs TRBV29-1 and TRBJ2-5; 9 nucleotides line up with TRBD1. Matching the DNA end better, TRBJ2-7 makes the J call doubtful. Germline lookup yields CDR1 SQVTM and CDR2 ANQGSEA. This CDR3 has 14 amino acids. The CDR3: CSVLGQGNSYEQYF. The CDR3 bases are TGCAGCGTTCTGGGACAGGGAAACTCCTACGAGCAGTACTTC.

This chain links TRBV9 with TRBJ2-2; a possible D gene is TRBD2 (5 bases). V shed 0 bases and J shed 3 bases, with 6 bases lying between them. Germline CDR1 SGDLS, CDR2 YYNGEE. The CDR3 covers 14 residues. CDR3 nucleotides: TGTGCCAGCAGCGTAGACGGGGACACCGGGGAGCTGTTTTTT. It codes for CASSVDGDTGELFF.

V gene TRBV6-4 combines with J gene TRBJ2-3; TRBD2 aligns across 8 bases. The CDR3 has 17 amino acids. With 7 bases clipped from V and 3 bases from J, the junction kept 15 bases outside the gene matches. Germline CDR1 and CDR2: MRHNA and SNTAGT. The DNA for the CDR3 is TGTGCCAGCAAGGGGCCCCGGACTAGCTGGGCGACAGATACGCAGTATTTT. It yields the protein CASKGPRTSWATDTQYF.

The chain employs TRBV7-6 and TRBJ1-1; 8 nucleotides line up with TRBD1. This CDR3 contains 15 residues. Germline CDR1 SGHVS, CDR2 FNYEAQ. V lost 1 base and J lost 5; bases outside the gene matches: 6. The CDR3: CASSLGTGYKTEAFF. As DNA, the CDR3 is TGTGCCAGCAGCTTAGGGACAGGGTATAAGACTGAAGCTTTCTTT.

This chain connects TRBV14 to TRBJ2-7; a weak D match, TRBD2 (6 bases). Trimming shortened V by 0 bases and J by 4 bases, and 16 bases separated the two germline ends. The CDR3 consists of 16 residues. The germline V gene encodes CDR1 SGHDN and CDR2 FVKESK. Written as DNA, the CDR3 is TGTGCCAGCAGCCAAGAGATGGGGGGAGGCGGATACGAGCAGTACTTC. The encoded protein is CASSQEMGGGGYEQYF.

Only one count was recorded for this clone. This chain uses TRBV30 with TRBJ1-3; 8 nucleotides line up with TRBD1. The CDR3 sequence is 14 residues long. V lost 4 bases, J lost 0 bases, and 2 bases stayed unmatched. The germline V gene encodes CDR1 GTSNPN and CDR2 SVGIG (reference sequence). The CDR3 DNA sequence: TGTGCCTGGACCACAGGGGGCTCTGGAAACACCATATATTTT. Encoded protein: CAWTTGGSGNTIYF.